This T cell receptor beta chain is drawn from a study of CD8+ T cells in alopecia areata. Points from the study as a whole: Scalp clonality, together with expanded CD8+ clones among the top 100, fell significantly with tofacitinib.

Treatment in this sample: oral pan-JAK inhibitor, 5-10 mg twice daily. T lymphocytes (CD4+ and CD8+) were sorted from PBMCs. On this clone: Its antigen is unknown.

Once RNA had been extracted, it was reverse transcribed into cDNA to act as the sequencing template. Data came from immunoSEQ multiplex PCR; TCRdb stores just in-frame clones and leaves some out. The repertoire holds roughly 220,000 clones, with approximately 67% as singletons. Germline V gives CDR1 SQVTM, CDR2 ANQGSEA. The CDR3 contains 11 residues. V gave up 7 bases and J gave up 4 bases; unmatched junction bases: 2. V is TRBV29-1 and J is TRBJ1-2; TRBD1 agrees at 8 bases. The receptor was isolated from a human donor with alopecia areata. The sequences come from CD4+ T cells sorted from blood, collected around week 46, from a patient treated with tofacitinib. This chain's CDR3 is CSGQGLYGYTF. The DNA of the CDR3 is TGCAGCGGACAGGGGCTCTATGGCTACACCTTC. Combining the CDR3 with reference TRBV29-1 and TRBJ1-2 gives the whole variable domain SAVISQKPSRDICQRGTSLTIQCQVDSQVTMMFWYRQQPGQSLTLIATANQGSEATYESGFVIDKFPISRPNLTFSTLTVSNMSPEDSSIYLCSGQGLYGYTFGSGTRLTVV.